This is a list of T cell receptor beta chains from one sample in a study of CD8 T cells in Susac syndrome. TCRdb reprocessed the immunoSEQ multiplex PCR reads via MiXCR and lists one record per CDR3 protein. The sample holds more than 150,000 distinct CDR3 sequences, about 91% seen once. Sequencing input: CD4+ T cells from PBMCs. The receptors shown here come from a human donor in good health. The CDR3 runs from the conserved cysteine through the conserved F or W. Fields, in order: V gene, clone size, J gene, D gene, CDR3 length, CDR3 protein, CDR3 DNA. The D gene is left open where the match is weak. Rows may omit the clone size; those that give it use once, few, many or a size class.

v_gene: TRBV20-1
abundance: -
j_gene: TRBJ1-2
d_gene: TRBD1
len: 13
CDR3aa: CSAHEDRVKGYTF
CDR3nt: TGCAGTGCACATGAGGACAGGGTGAAAGGCTACACCTTC

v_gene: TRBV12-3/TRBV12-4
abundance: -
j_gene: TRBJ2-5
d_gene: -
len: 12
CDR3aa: CASSTQVETQYF
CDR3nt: TGTGCCAGTTCGACCCAGGTTGAGACCCAGTACTTC

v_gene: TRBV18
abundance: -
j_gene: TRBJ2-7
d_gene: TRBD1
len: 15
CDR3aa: CASSPPRTGPYEQYF
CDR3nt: TGTGCCAGCTCCCCCCCGAGGACAGGGCCCTACGAGCAGTACTTC

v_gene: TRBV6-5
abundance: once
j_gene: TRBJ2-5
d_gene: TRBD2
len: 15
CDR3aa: CASTNGGARRETQYF
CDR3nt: TGTGCCAGCACCAACGGGGGGGCTAGGAGGGAGACCCAGTACTTC

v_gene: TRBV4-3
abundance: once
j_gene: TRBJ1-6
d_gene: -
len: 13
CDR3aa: CASSQEGRTPLHF
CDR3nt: TGCGCCAGCAGCCAAGAAGGGAGGACACCCCTCCACTTT

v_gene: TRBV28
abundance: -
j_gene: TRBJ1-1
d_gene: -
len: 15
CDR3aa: CASSNPLGGPDGAFF
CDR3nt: TGTGCCAGCAGTAACCCATTGGGGGGGCCGGATGGGGCTTTCTTT

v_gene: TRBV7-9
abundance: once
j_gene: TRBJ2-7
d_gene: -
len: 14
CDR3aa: CASSLGVQPYEQYF
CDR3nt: TGTGCCAGCAGCTTGGGGGTACAGCCCTACGAGCAGTACTTC

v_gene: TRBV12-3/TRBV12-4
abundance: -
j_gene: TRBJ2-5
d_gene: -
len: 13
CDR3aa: CASRQAQTGTQYF
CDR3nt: TGTGCCAGCCGCCAGGCCCAGACAGGGACCCAGTACTTC

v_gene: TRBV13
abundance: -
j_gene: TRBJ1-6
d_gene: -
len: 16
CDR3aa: CASSLVGEAYNSPLHF
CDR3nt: TGTGCCAGCAGCTTAGTCGGGGAAGCCTATAATTCACCCCTCCACTTT

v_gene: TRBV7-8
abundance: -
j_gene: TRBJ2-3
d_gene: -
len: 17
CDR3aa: CASSLAGSMAGTDTQYF
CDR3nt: TGTGCCAGCAGCTTAGCGGGGAGCATGGCTGGCACAGATACGCAGTATTTT

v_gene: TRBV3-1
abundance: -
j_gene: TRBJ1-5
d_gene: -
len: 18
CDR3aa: CASSHTSPIFGHHQPQHF
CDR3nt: TGTGCCAGCAGCCATACCAGTCCCATTTTTGGCCATCATCAGCCCCAGCATTTT

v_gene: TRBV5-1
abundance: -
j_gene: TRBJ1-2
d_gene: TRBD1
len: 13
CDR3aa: CASSPGQGQGYTF
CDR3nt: TGCGCCAGCAGCCCGGGACAGGGACAAGGCTACACCTTC